What follows are 15 T cell receptor beta chains derived from one specimen sequenced in a study. TCRdb redid the calling of the 5' RACE reads with MiXCR, one entry per CDR3 protein. In the table there are tens of thousands of distinct CDR3 sequences, around 26% of which are singletons. Sequencing was done on a sample of tumor-infiltrating memory CD4+ T cells sorted from the breast tumor. Sample subset: memory CD4+ T cells, CD4+CD45RO+CD25-. The receptors were gathered from a female donor with breast cancer.

This chain joins TRBV18 and TRBJ1-1; tentatively, D is TRBD1 (5 bases). CDR1 and CDR2 from the germline V gene are KGHSH and LQKENI. The CDR3 runs 15 residues. The V end was cut by 3 bases, the J end by 3 bases, with 14 bases between. The CDR3 nucleotides read TGTGCCAGCTCACCTCTTCGGGGCCGGGACACTGAAGCTTTCTTT. Protein: CASSPLRGRDTEAFF.

V is TRBV7-2 and J is TRBJ2-2, with a tentative D call TRBD2 (5 bases). Between the trimmed V and J ends, which lost 5 bases and 0 bases, there was a span of 10 bases. CDR3 size: 15 residues. Germline loops: CDR1 SGHTA, CDR2 FQGNSA. CDR3 region: CASSATLANTGELFF. The CDR3 DNA follows: TGTGCCAGCAGCGCTACACTAGCGAACACCGGGGAGCTGTTTTTT.

This clonotype was observed a handful of times. V and J are TRBV7-9 and TRBJ2-7; no reliable D call. The germline V gene encodes CDR1 SEHNR and CDR2 FQNEAQ (reference sequence). Trimming removed 5 bases at V and 3 bases at J, with 14 bases between. The CDR3 runs 14 residues. The CDR3: CASSRHTAIYEQYF. The CDR3 nucleotides are TGTGCCAGCAGCCGACACACCGCCATCTACGAGCAGTACTTC.

Only one count was recorded for this clonotype. The rearrangement links TRBV3-1 to TRBJ2-5; D perhaps matches TRBD1 (6 bases). Germline loops: CDR1 LGHDT, CDR2 YNNKEL (reference sequence). The V end was cut by 0 bases, the J end by 1 base, with 15 bases between. This CDR3 has 17 amino acids. This CDR3 is CASSQDTTGIVQETQYF. CDR3 in DNA: TGTGCCAGCAGCCAAGATACTACAGGGATTGTCCAAGAGACCCAGTACTTC.

The CDR3 is CSVTQGQGYTEAFF. The CDR3 DNA reads as TGCAGCGTTACCCAGGGACAGGGTTACACTGAAGCTTTCTTT. The chain joins TRBV29-1 to TRBJ1-1, with 9 nucleotides matching TRBD1. J was trimmed by 3 bases and V by 5 bases; bases with no gene match: 7. CDR1 SQVTM and CDR2 ANQGSEA come from the germline V gene. This CDR3 is built from 14 residues.

The V gene is TRBV6-1, the J gene TRBJ2-2; a possible D gene is TRBD1 (5 bases). Germline CDR1 reads MNHNS; CDR2 reads SASEGT. This CDR3 is built from 14 residues. The V end lost 2 bases, the J end lost 2 bases, and 6 bases lay between the germline ends. The chain's CDR3 is CASSEQGNTGELFF. The CDR3 region has the DNA TGTGCCAGCAGTGAACAGGGTAACACCGGGGAGCTGTTTTTT.

The genes are TRBV20-1 and TRBJ1-5; possible D gene TRBD1, 6 bases. V lost 1 base to trimming and J lost 4 bases, with 8 bases between them. The germline V gene has CDR1 DFQATT and CDR2 SNEGSKA (reference sequence). This CDR3 region has 13 residues. CDR3 amino acids: CSARVDRNQPQHF. For the CDR3, the DNA is TGCAGTGCTAGAGTGGACAGAAATCAGCCCCAGCATTTT.

J is TRBJ1-1 and V is TRBV6-6; a weak D match, TRBD1 (5 bases). V was cut by 6 bases and J by 1 base, with 15 bases left in between. The CDR3 is 15 residues long. Looked up from germline, CDR1 is MNHNY and CDR2 is SVGAGI (reference sequence). The CDR3 nucleotides are TGTGCCAGCAGCCGAGAACTGACAGAGAACACTGAAGCTTTCTTT. Its translation is CASSRELTENTEAFF.

Note on this clonotype: At one end the junction does not follow the germline gene, possibly because of a read error. The chain is built from TRBV18 and TRBJ1-5, with D hard to call. Germline CDR1 KGHSH, CDR2 LQKENI. The CDR3 runs to 17 residues. The CDR3 nucleotides read TGTGCCGGCTCACCACCGGCAGGAGGCGGGAGCAATCAGCCCCAGCATTTT. This translates into CAGSPPAGGGSNQPQHF.

The rearrangement links TRBV7-9 to TRBJ2-7; 10 bases match TRBD1. The CDR3 runs to 14 residues. The germline gives CDR1 SEHNR, CDR2 FQNEAQ (reference sequence). After removal of 5 bases from V and 5 bases from J, the junction contained 6 bases not matched to a gene. The CDR3 here is CASSETGGTHEQYF. CDR3 DNA sequence: TGTGCCAGCAGCGAGACAGGGGGCACCCACGAGCAGTACTTC.

This clonotype was seen more than once but under ten times. The rearrangement joins TRBV11-2 to TRBJ2-2; D remains unclear. CDR3 length: 12 residues. Per the germline V gene, CDR1 is SGHAT and CDR2 is FQNNGV. Trimming pared 4 bases from V and 8 bases from J, leaving 8 bases between. CDR3 sequence reads: CASSSILGELFF. CDR3 coding DNA: TGTGCCAGCAGCTCTATTTTAGGGGAGCTGTTTTTT.

With regard to this clonotype: A much larger clone sits a single nucleotide away, making a read error possible. V gene TRBV29-1 combines with J gene TRBJ2-5; maybe TRBD1 (6 bases). V shed 6 bases and J shed 0 bases, with 14 bases lying between them. The CDR3 has 14 amino acids. The germline CDR1 and CDR2 sequences are SQVTM and ANQGSEA. This CDR3 is CSVKQGPNQETQYF. The CDR3 DNA is TGCAGCGTAAAACAGGGTCCCAACCAAGAGACCCAGTACTTC.

This chain uses TRBV6-5 with TRBJ2-1; perhaps TRBD2 as D (5 bases). Germline CDR1 and CDR2: MNHEY and SVGAGI. The CDR3 spans 14 residues. V lost 5 bases to trimming and J lost 7 bases, with 15 bases between them. The CDR3: CASSPRGIRNEQFF. As DNA, the CDR3 is TGTGCCAGCAGTCCCCGGGGTATCCGTAATGAGCAGTTCTTC.

V is TRBV12-3 or TRBV12-4 and J is TRBJ2-1; a weak D match, TRBD2 (6 bases). V shed 6 bases and J shed 5 bases, with 20 bases lying between them. The CDR3 totals 16 residues. Here the CDR3 DNA reads TGTGCCAGCAGCCCTATGCGGAGAGGGACTGACAATGAGCAGTTCTTC. This translates into CASSPMRRGTDNEQFF.

CDR3 sequence: CATRDDSVVQNTEAFF. The CDR3 DNA reads as TGTGCCACCAGGGACGACAGCGTAGTACAGAACACTGAAGCTTTCTTT. The chain links TRBV15 to TRBJ1-1, with D possibly matching TRBD1 (5 bases). Germline V gene sequence: CDR1 LNHNV, CDR2 YYDKDF (reference sequence). The CDR3 is 16 amino acids. The V end was cut by 6 bases, the J end by 1 base, with 18 bases between.